The table lists the clone carrying this TCR beta chain with a count of one. Its antigen is as yet unknown. This record comes from a study of cytomegalovirus exposure and HLA in healthy donors. The PCR employed 60 Vbeta primers together with 13 Jbeta primers. In the authors' methods: Some 12 million shared chains were among the 80 million or so unique TCR beta chains that a later analysis counted. Some clones are missing from TCRdb's copy, which holds only in-frame ones; the method was immunoSEQ multiplex PCR. V and J calls and clone size follow that table, whereas D and trimming were derived from the DNA. In the table there are 140,000 or so clones, more than 60% of which are singletons. CDR3 size: 13 residues. Trimming took off 6 bases at V and 0 bases at J, with 9 bases between the two ends. Germline V gene data show CDR1 as MNHEY and CDR2 as SVGAGI. Broader study findings: It emerged from a later analysis that several of the most significant clusters appeared to be linked to common viral pathogens. Relative to the roughly 640-donor mean, N-insertions were reportedly fewer in an Asian-associated ancestry cluster in a later analysis. Cytomegalovirus association was assigned to about 150 TCR beta chains.

Sequencing was carried out using PBMCs. This receptor was identified in a male donor in good health and CMV-seronegative. The chain carries TRBV6-5 and TRBJ2-7; a weak D match, TRBD1 (6 bases). The CDR3 DNA follows: TGTGCCAGCAGGAGGGGGACCTCCTACGAGCAGTACTTC. Protein: CASRRGTSYEQYF.